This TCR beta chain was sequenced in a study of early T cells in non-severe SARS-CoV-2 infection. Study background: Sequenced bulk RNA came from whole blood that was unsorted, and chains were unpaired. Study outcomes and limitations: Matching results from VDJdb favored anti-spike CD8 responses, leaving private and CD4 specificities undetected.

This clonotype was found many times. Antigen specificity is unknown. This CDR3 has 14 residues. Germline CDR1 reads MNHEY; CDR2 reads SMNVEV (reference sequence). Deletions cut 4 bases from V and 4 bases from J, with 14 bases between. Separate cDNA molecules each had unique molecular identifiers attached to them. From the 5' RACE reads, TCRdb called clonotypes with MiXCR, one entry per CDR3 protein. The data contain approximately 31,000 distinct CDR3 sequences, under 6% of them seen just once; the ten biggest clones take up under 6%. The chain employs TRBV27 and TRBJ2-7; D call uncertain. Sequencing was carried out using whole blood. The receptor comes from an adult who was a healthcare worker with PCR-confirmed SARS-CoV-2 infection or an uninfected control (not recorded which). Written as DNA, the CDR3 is TGTGCCAGCAGTTATCACAGCCCGGAATACGAGCAGTACTTC. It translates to CASSYHSPEYEQYF.